This T cell receptor beta chain was obtained from a study of blood T cell repertoires in COVID-19. Assay: immunoSEQ multiplex PCR; the TCRdb copy retains only in-frame clones and omits some. The sample records around 230,000 clones, approximately 80% being singletons. The CDR3 contains 14 residues. Germline CDR1 KGHSH, CDR2 LQKENI. Trimming at V came to 4 bases and at J to 8 bases, leaving 6 bases not matched to a gene. The chain recombines TRBV18 with TRBJ1-2; TRBD1 matches at 11 bases. Sequenced: PBMCs or T cells enriched from blood (not recorded which). The sequence came from a man in his forties or fifties who had recovered from COVID-19. CDR3 sequence reads: CASSLGQGVRGYTF. CDR3 in DNA: TGTGCCAGCTCACTGGGACAGGGGGTGAGAGGCTACACCTTC.